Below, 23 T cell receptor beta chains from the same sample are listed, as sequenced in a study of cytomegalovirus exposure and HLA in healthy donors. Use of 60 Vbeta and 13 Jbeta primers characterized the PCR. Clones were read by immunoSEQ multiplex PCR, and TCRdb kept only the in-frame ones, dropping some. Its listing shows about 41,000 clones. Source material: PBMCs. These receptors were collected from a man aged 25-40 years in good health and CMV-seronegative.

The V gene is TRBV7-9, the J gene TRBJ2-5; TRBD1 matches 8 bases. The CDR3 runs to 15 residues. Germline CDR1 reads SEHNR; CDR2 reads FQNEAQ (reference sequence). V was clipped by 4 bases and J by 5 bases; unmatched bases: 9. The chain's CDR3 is CASSSLDRVGETQYF. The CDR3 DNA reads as TGTGCCAGCAGCTCACTGGACAGGGTGGGGGAGACCCAGTACTTC.

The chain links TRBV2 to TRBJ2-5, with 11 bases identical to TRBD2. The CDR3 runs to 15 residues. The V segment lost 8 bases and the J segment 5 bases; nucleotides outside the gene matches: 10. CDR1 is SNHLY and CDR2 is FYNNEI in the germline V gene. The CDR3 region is CASFTSGSIGETQYF. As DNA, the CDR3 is TGTGCCAGCTTTACTAGCGGGAGCATCGGGGAGACCCAGTACTTC.

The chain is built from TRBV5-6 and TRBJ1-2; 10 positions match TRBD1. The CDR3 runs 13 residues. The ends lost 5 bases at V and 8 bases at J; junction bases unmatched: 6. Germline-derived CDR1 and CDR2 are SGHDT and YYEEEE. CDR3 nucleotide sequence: TGTGCCAGCAGTTCAGACAGGGGGCGAGGCTACACCTTC. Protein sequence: CASSSDRGRGYTF.

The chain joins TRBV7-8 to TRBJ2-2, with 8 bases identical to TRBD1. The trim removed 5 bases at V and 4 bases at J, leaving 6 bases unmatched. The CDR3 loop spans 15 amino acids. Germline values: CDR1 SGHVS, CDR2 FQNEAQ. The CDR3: CASSARTGPTGELFF. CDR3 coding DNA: TGTGCCAGCAGCGCCCGGACAGGGCCCACCGGGGAGCTGTTTTTT.

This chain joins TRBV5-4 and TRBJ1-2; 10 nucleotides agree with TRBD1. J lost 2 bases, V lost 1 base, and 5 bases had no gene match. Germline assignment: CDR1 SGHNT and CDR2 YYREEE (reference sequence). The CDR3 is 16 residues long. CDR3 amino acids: CASSLPPGQGNYGYTF. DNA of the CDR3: TGTGCCAGCAGCTTGCCTCCGGGACAGGGGAACTATGGCTACACCTTC.

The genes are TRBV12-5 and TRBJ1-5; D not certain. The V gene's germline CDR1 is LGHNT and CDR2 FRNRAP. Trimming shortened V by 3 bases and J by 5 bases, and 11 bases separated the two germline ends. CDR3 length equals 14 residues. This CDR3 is CASGFVGLDQPQHF. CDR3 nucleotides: TGTGCTAGTGGTTTTGTAGGACTAGATCAGCCCCAGCATTTT.

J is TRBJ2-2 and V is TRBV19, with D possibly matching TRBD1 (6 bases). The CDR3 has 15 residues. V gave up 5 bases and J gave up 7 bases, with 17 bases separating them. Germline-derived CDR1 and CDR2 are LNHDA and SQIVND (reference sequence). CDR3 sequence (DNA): TGTGCCAGTAGTTTACTCGGGACAAGAGGCGGGGAGCTGTTTTTT. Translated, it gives CASSLLGTRGGELFF.

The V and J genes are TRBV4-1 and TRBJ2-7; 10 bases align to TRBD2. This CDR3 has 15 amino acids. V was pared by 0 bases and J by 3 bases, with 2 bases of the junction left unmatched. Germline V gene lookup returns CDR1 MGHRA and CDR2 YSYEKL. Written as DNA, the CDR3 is TGCGCCAGCAGCCAAGAAACTAGCGGGATCTACGAGCAGTACTTC. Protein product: CASSQETSGIYEQYF.

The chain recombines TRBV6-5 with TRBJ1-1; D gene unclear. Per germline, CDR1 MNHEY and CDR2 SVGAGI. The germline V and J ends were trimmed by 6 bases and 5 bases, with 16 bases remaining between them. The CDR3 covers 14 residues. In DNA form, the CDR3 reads TGTGCCAGCAGCACGCCGCTAAACGGGACTGAAGCTTTCTTT. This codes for CASSTPLNGTEAFF.

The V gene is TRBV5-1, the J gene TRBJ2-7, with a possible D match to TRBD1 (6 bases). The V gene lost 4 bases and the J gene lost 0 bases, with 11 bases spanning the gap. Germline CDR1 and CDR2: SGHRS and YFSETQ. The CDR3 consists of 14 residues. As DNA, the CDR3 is TGCGCCAGCAGCGGGGACACCTACTCCTACGAGCAGTACTTC. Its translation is CASSGDTYSYEQYF.

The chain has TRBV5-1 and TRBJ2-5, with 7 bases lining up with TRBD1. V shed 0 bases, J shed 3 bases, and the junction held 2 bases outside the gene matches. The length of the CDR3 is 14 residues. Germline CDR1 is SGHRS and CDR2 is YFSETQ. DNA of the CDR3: TGCGCCAGCAGCTTGGCGGACAGGAAAGAGACCCAGTACTTC. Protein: CASSLADRKETQYF.

As DNA, the CDR3 is TGTGCCACCAGCAGGGGGGAGGGAGGCACCTCCGAGACCCAGTACTTC. Amino acid sequence: CATSRGEGGTSETQYF. This sequence joins TRBV15 and TRBJ2-5, with 7 bases that match TRBD2. The CDR3 contains 16 residues. Germline values: CDR1 LNHNV, CDR2 YYDKDF (reference sequence). Trimming removed 3 bases from V and 5 bases from J; junction bases left unmatched: 12.

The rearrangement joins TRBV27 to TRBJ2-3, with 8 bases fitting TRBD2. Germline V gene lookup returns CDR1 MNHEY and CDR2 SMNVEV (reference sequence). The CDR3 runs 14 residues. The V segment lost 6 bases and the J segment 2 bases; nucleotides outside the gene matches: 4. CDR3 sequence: CASRSGGFTDTQYF. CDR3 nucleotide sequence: TGTGCCAGCAGGTCGGGAGGGTTCACAGATACGCAGTATTTT.

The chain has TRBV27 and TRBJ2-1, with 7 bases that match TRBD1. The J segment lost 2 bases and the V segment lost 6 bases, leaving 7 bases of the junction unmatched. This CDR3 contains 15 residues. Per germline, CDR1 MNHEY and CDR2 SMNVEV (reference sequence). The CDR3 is CASRLGQETYNEQFF. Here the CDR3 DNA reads TGTGCCAGCAGACTAGGACAGGAGACCTACAATGAGCAGTTCTTC.

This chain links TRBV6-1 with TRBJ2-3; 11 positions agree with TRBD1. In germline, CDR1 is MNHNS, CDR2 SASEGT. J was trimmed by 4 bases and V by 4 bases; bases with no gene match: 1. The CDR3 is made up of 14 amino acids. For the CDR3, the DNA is TGTGCCAGCAGTGGGACAGGGGGCGCAGATACGCAGTATTTT. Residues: CASSGTGGADTQYF.

CDR3 sequence: CASSGTSGYEQYF. CDR3 nucleotides: TGTGCCAGTAGTGGGACTAGCGGGTACGAGCAGTACTTC. This sequence joins TRBV19 and TRBJ2-7; 12 bases fit TRBD2. The CDR3 is 13 residues long. The germline V gene has CDR1 LNHDA and CDR2 SQIVND (reference sequence). After removal of 5 bases from V and 4 bases from J, the junction contained 0 bases not matched to a gene.

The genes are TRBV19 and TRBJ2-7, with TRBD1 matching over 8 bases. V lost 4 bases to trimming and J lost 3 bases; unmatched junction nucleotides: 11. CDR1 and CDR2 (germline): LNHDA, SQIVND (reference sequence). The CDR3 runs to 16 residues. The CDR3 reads CASSTRGQPLDYEQYF. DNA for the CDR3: TGTGCCAGTAGTACCAGGGGGCAGCCGCTGGACTACGAGCAGTACTTC.

The CDR3 bases are TGTGCCAGCAGCTCGCGCGGACCTCAGGGCGAGCAGTACTTC. Amino acid sequence: CASSSRGPQGEQYF. This chain joins TRBV6-5 and TRBJ2-7; a possible D gene is TRBD1 (5 bases). Germline-derived CDR1 and CDR2 are MNHEY and SVGAGI. Trimming took 6 bases from V and 6 from J, leaving 18 bases between them. The CDR3 contains 14 residues.

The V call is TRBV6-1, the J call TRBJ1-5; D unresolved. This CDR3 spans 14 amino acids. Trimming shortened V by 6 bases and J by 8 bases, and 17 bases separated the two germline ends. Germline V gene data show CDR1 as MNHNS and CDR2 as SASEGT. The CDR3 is CASSLTADSEPQHF. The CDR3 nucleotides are TGTGCCAGCAGCCTAACAGCCGATTCCGAGCCCCAGCATTTT.

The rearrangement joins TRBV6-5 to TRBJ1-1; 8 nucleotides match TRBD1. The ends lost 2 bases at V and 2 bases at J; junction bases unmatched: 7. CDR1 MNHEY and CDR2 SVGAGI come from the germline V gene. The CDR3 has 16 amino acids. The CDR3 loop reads CASSYDRGVLNTEAFF. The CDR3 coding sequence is TGTGCCAGCAGTTACGACAGGGGAGTCTTAAACACTGAAGCTTTCTTT.

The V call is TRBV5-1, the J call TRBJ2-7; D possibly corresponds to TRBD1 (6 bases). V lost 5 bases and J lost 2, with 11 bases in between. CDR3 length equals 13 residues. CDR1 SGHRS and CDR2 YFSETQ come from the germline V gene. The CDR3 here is CASRDSATYEQYF. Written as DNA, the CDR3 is TGCGCCAGCAGGGACAGCGCTACCTACGAGCAGTACTTC.

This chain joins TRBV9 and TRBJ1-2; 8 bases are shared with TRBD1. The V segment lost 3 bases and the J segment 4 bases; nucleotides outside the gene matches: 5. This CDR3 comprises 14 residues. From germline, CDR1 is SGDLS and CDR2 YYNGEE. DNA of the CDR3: TGTGCCAGCAGCGACCAGGGGGCCGGCTATGGCTACACCTTC. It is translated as CASSDQGAGYGYTF.

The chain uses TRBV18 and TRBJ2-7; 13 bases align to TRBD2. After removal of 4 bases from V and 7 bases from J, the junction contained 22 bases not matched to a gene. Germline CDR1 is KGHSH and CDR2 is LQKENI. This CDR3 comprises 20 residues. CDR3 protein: CASSQLALAGGPSAAGEQYF. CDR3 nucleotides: TGTGCCAGCTCACAACTTGCACTAGCGGGAGGGCCATCTGCTGCGGGGGAGCAGTACTTC.